A single sample is the source of the 19 T cell receptor beta chains below, sequenced in a study of T cell responses to AZD1222 COVID-19 vaccine. Assay: immunoSEQ multiplex PCR; the TCRdb copy retains only in-frame clones and omits some. The data contain about 270,000 clones, 85% to 95% of them seen just once; the ten biggest clones take up 0.5% to 0.7%. The sequenced sample was peripheral blood, obtained 28 days after the second AZD1222 dose. All receptors derive from an adult who received the AZD1222 COVID-19 vaccine.

The chain is built from TRBV27 and TRBJ2-7; D not resolved. V was trimmed by 6 bases and J by 2 bases, leaving 8 bases between them. The CDR3 sequence is 12 residues long. Germline CDR1 and CDR2: MNHEY and SMNVEV (reference sequence). CDR3 sequence: CASSRVPYEQYF. CDR3 DNA sequence: TGTGCCAGCAGCCGGGTCCCCTACGAGCAGTACTTC.

The chain employs TRBV5-1 and TRBJ2-2; unclear D gene. Germline lookup yields CDR1 SGHRS and CDR2 YFSETQ. The CDR3 has 17 residues. V gave up 4 bases and J gave up 4 bases, with 20 bases separating them. As DNA, the CDR3 is TGCGCCAGCAGCACCCCCCAGGCTTGGGTTACCACCGGGGAGCTGTTTTTT. Its protein product is CASSTPQAWVTTGELFF.

The chain carries TRBV24-1 and TRBJ1-2, with D maybe TRBD1 (5 bases). CDR3 length: 12 amino acids. Germline CDR1 reads KGHDR; CDR2 reads SFDVKD. Trimming stripped 9 bases from V and 2 bases from J, with 9 bases between. The CDR3 DNA is TGTGCCACCGGTCAGGGAAACTATGGCTACACCTTC. Translating it yields CATGQGNYGYTF.

The chain carries TRBV5-1 and TRBJ1-1; tentatively, D is TRBD1 (5 bases). The CDR3 sequence is 15 residues long. V lost 2 bases, J lost 5 bases, and 16 bases lay in between. Germline V gene lookup returns CDR1 SGHRS and CDR2 YFSETQ. CDR3 amino acids: CASSFYQGVGTEAFF. CDR3 nucleotide sequence: TGCGCCAGCAGCTTTTATCAGGGAGTAGGAACTGAAGCTTTCTTT.

The chain has TRBV30 and TRBJ1-5, with a weak D call TRBD1 (6 bases). Germline loops: CDR1 GTSNPN, CDR2 SVGIG (reference sequence). The ends were cut back, 0 bases at V and 2 bases at J, with 8 bases in the middle. The CDR3 extends over 14 amino acids. This CDR3 reads CAWSVQGGNQPQHF. The DNA for the CDR3 is TGTGCCTGGAGTGTACAGGGTGGCAATCAGCCCCAGCATTTT. The complete variable domain, with remaining parts taken from reference TRBV30 and TRBJ1-5, reads SQTIHQWPATLVQPVGSPLSLECTVEGTSNPNLYWYRQAAGRGLQLLFYSVGIGQISSEVPQNLSASRPQDRQFILSSKKLLLSDSGFYLCAWSVQGGNQPQHFGDGTRLSIL.

The chain combines TRBV19 with TRBJ2-7; no firm D call. Trimming pared 3 bases from V and 0 bases from J, leaving 9 bases between. The CDR3 consists of 14 residues. CDR1 LNHDA and CDR2 SQIVND come from the germline V gene (reference sequence). CDR3 DNA sequence: TGTGCCAGTAGTATTAGGGCAGACTCCTACGAGCAGTACTTC. Its translation is CASSIRADSYEQYF.

This clone has just one count. The chain links TRBV29-1 to TRBJ2-7, with 9 bases identical to TRBD2. Per the germline V gene, CDR1 is SQVTM and CDR2 is ANQGSEA. The CDR3 is 15 amino acids. V lost 4 bases to trimming and J lost 2 bases; unmatched junction nucleotides: 9. CDR3 region: CSVVGAGGTPYEQYF. CDR3 in DNA: TGCAGCGTTGTAGGAGCGGGAGGTACCCCCTACGAGCAGTACTTC.

The V call is TRBV4-1, the J call TRBJ2-7; D is perhaps TRBD1 or TRBD2 (5 bases each). Germline loops: CDR1 MGHRA, CDR2 YSYEKL. Trimming removed 1 base from V and 7 bases from J, with 14 bases in between. This CDR3 has 14 amino acids. CDR3 protein: CASSQVQGEGEQYF. The CDR3 bases are TGCGCCAGCAGCCAAGTCCAGGGAGAAGGTGAGCAGTACTTC.

The CDR3, as DNA: TGTGCCAGCAGCTTAAACGGAGACTATGGCTACACCTTC. Translated, it gives CASSLNGDYGYTF. J is TRBJ1-2 and V is TRBV7-8; D uncertain. The germline gives CDR1 SGHVS, CDR2 FQNEAQ. Trimming left V 2 bases short and J 3 bases short, with 7 bases between. The CDR3 totals 13 residues.

The chain has TRBV27 and TRBJ2-1; 9 nucleotides line up with TRBD2. CDR1 and CDR2 from the germline V gene are MNHEY and SMNVEV (reference sequence). V trimming: 10 bases; J trimming: 3 bases; junction bases outside the gene matches: 10. The CDR3 loop spans 15 amino acids. Written as DNA, the CDR3 is TGTGCCATCTCCCCCGGCGGGGGGGACTACAATGAGCAGTTCTTC. Protein product: CAISPGGGDYNEQFF.

This clone was seen only once. The chain uses TRBV24-1 and TRBJ2-1; D is possibly TRBD1 (5 bases). V lost 3 bases and J lost 7, with 6 bases in between. CDR3 size: 12 residues. In germline, CDR1 is KGHDR, CDR2 SFDVKD. The CDR3 sequence: CATSDPGNEQFF. DNA of the CDR3: TGTGCCACCAGTGATCCAGGGAATGAGCAGTTCTTC.

The chain combines TRBV28 with TRBJ1-2; no clear D gene. The V gene's germline CDR1 is MDHEN and CDR2 SYDVKM. V lost 6 bases, J lost 0 bases, and 5 bases lay in between. This CDR3 spans 12 amino acids. The CDR3 is CASSPPNYGYTF. The DNA of the CDR3 is TGTGCCAGCAGCCCCCCTAACTATGGCTACACCTTC.

This rearrangement joins TRBV27 to TRBJ1-2; D not certain. The CDR3 sequence is 13 residues long. The germline V gene has CDR1 MNHEY and CDR2 SMNVEV (reference sequence). Trimming shortened V by 8 bases and J by 4 bases, and 14 bases separated the two germline ends. The CDR3 spells CASGRGQIYGYTF. The DNA of the CDR3 is TGTGCCAGCGGCCGAGGGCAGATCTATGGCTACACCTTC.

The chain has TRBV12-3 or TRBV12-4 and TRBJ2-7; no clear D. This CDR3 has 11 residues. The V end lost 8 bases, the J end lost 7 bases, and 12 bases lay between the germline ends. The CDR3 DNA is TGTGCCAGCTCGGGCGGATGGGAGCAGTACTTC. Protein product: CASSGGWEQYF.

The V call is TRBV7-9, the J call TRBJ2-1; the D gene is possibly TRBD1 (5 bases). CDR1 and CDR2 (germline): SEHNR, FQNEAQ (reference sequence). The CDR3 extends over 13 amino acids. V gave up 4 bases and J gave up 8 bases, with 12 bases separating them. The CDR3 nucleotides are TGTGCCAGCAGCTCCGACAGTGAATATGAGCAGTTCTTC. This sequence encodes CASSSDSEYEQFF.

The rearrangement uses TRBV7-6 and TRBJ2-1, with D perhaps TRBD2 (6 bases). CDR3 length: 16 residues. Germline values: CDR1 SGHVS, CDR2 FNYEAQ. Trimming cost V 1 base and J 8 bases, with 18 bases left between them. The CDR3: CASSLGPAGGRHEQFF. The CDR3 DNA reads TGTGCCAGCAGCTTAGGGCCTGCCGGGGGTAGGCATGAGCAGTTCTTC.

This clone has a single count. The chain is built from TRBV25-1 and TRBJ1-3; no reliable D call. This CDR3 is 14 amino acids long. V dropped 6 bases and J dropped 0 bases, with 9 bases sitting between them. Germline V gives CDR1 MGHDK, CDR2 SYGVNS. The DNA for the CDR3 is TGTGCCAGCAGAGAGGACCACTCTGGAAACACCATATATTTT. Translating gives CASREDHSGNTIYF.

This chain uses TRBV5-1 with TRBJ2-7, with D tentatively TRBD1 (5 bases). Germline V gene lookup returns CDR1 SGHRS and CDR2 YFSETQ. The V end was cut by 8 bases, the J end by 5 bases, with 17 bases between. The CDR3 length is 13 residues. The CDR3 region has the DNA TGCGCCAGGTTCGCAACAGGTTGTCACGAGCAGTACTTC. It yields the protein CARFATGCHEQYF.

The chain uses TRBV11-2 and TRBJ2-2, with 8 nucleotides matching TRBD2. After removal of 7 bases from V and 5 bases from J, the junction contained 9 bases not matched to a gene. Germline CDR1 is SGHAT and CDR2 is FQNNGV. CDR3 size: 15 residues. This CDR3 reads CASTLGRVLTGELFF. The CDR3 DNA sequence: TGTGCCAGCACCCTCGGGAGGGTTTTGACCGGGGAGCTGTTTTTT.